The 27 T cell receptor beta chains below come from one sample, sequenced in a study of blood T cells in healthy people across ages. Combining a sample-barcoded 5' primer with a J-beta primer mix, a second PCR ran for about 6 to 12 cycles. TCRdb redid the calling of the 5' RACE reads with MiXCR, one entry per CDR3 protein. Of about 650,000 distinct CDR3 sequences in the sample, around 32% were seen once. The specimen sequenced was blood. These receptors were collected from a woman over 75 in good health.

This clonotype was counted at least ten times. Germline and junction disagree at one end, which may indicate a read error. The CDR3 coding sequence is TGTGCCGGCAGCTCCCCGTGGAGCACAGATACGCAGTATTTT. Residues: CAGSSPWSTDTQYF. The chain couples TRBV7-2 to TRBJ2-3, with D hard to call. The CDR3 covers 14 residues. Germline CDR1 SGHTA, CDR2 FQGNSA. The full variable domain, completed using reference TRBV7-2 and TRBJ2-3, is GAGVSQSPSNKVTEKGKDVELRCDPISGHTALYWYRQSLGQGLEFLIYFQGNSAPDKSGLPSDRFSAERTGGSVSTLTIQRTQQEDSAVYLCAGSSPWSTDTQYFGPGTRLTVL.

The chain uses TRBV7-8 and TRBJ1-1; D is unresolved. V was trimmed by 5 bases and J by 4 bases, leaving 14 bases between them. The CDR3 runs 14 residues. Germline values: CDR1 SGHVS, CDR2 FQNEAQ. The CDR3 here is CASSHKPFGTEAFF. The CDR3 nucleotides are TGTGCCAGCAGCCATAAACCGTTCGGCACTGAAGCTTTCTTT.

The sample holds a few counts of this clonotype. The chain combines TRBV18 with TRBJ2-7; D not resolved. Germline lookup yields CDR1 KGHSH and CDR2 LQKENI. CDR3 size: 16 residues. V dropped 6 bases and J dropped 2 bases, with 20 bases sitting between them. CDR3: CASSPLSGQLTYEQYF. CDR3 nucleotide sequence: TGTGCCAGCTCGCCCCTGTCGGGTCAGTTGACCTACGAGCAGTACTTC.

This clonotype was detected ten times or more. V gene TRBV23-1 combines with J gene TRBJ2-1, with D perhaps TRBD1 (6 bases). TRBV23-1 qualifies as an ORF whose function is uncertain. The CDR3 extends over 14 amino acids. Trimming took off 4 bases at V and 8 bases at J, with 15 bases between the two ends. The DNA of the CDR3 is TGCGCCAGCAGTCGCCACAACAGGGAGCATGAGCAGTTCTTC. It translates to CASSRHNREHEQFF.

To note about this clonotype: This CDR3 is missing its conserved last phenylalanine or tryptophan, likely due to a read error. J is TRBJ1-1 and V is TRBV29-1, with D tentatively TRBD1 (6 bases). In germline, CDR1 is SQVTM, CDR2 ANQGSEA. This CDR3 has 13 residues. The CDR3 nucleotides read TGCAGTGGGGGGGCAGGGAAGAACACTGAAGCTTTCCTT. Protein product: CSGGAGKNTEAFL.

The gene calls are TRBV5-5 and TRBJ1-2; 8 bases are a match to TRBD1. The CDR3 length is 16 residues. Germline CDR1 reads SGHKS; CDR2 reads YYEKEE (reference sequence). V lost 4 bases and J lost 8; bases outside the gene matches: 16. CDR3 nucleotides: TGTGCCAGCAGCATAAGCTTTGTCCTGACAGGGGAGGGCTACACCTTC. This gives the protein CASSISFVLTGEGYTF.

Ten or more counts support this clonotype. The chain carries TRBV20-1 and TRBJ1-1, with a tentative D call TRBD1 (5 bases). Trimming left V 5 bases short and J 7 bases short, with 23 bases between. Germline V CDR1 and CDR2: DFQATT, SNEGSKA (reference sequence). The CDR3 extends over 15 amino acids. The CDR3 here is CSAGPHLRQTLEAFF. CDR3 DNA: TGCAGTGCTGGACCCCACCTTCGACAGACTCTTGAAGCTTTCTTT.

Ten or more counts support this clonotype. The chain couples TRBV29-1 to TRBJ2-3; D is unclear. The V gene's germline CDR1 is SQVTM and CDR2 ANQGSEA. V was shortened by 1 base and J by 5 bases, with 7 bases between the two germline ends. The CDR3 runs to 12 residues. The CDR3, as DNA: TGCAGCGTTGAAGTGCCCGGAGATACGCAGTATTTT. Translated: CSVEVPGDTQYF.

The chain links TRBV30 to TRBJ2-3, with unresolved D. Germline V gene lookup returns CDR1 GTSNPN and CDR2 SVGIG (reference sequence). Trimming took 5 bases from V and 2 from J, leaving 8 bases between them. The CDR3 covers 12 residues. The CDR3 is CAWVTATDTQYF. DNA of the CDR3: TGTGCCTGGGTAACAGCCACAGATACGCAGTATTTT.

This clonotype turned up a few times. A much larger clone sits a single nucleotide away, making a read error possible. This rearrangement joins TRBV15 to TRBJ2-5, with a possible D match to TRBD1 (5 bases). The J call may be incorrect, as the DNA end agrees better with TRBJ2-7. The CDR3 sequence is 13 residues long. CDR1 is LNHNV and CDR2 is YYDKDF in the germline V gene (reference sequence). CDR3 region: CATSRDLRGEQYF. DNA of the CDR3: TGTGCCACCAGCAGAGATTTAAGGGGCGAGCAGTACTTC.

The sample holds many counts of this clonotype. V usage is TRBV20-1 and J usage is TRBJ1-2, with 8 bases lining up with TRBD1. The CDR3 has 14 amino acids. V shed 4 bases, J shed 0 bases, and the junction held 4 bases outside the gene matches. CDR1 and CDR2 (germline): DFQATT, SNEGSKA (reference sequence). CDR3 residues: CSATGGRPNYGYTF. The CDR3 DNA reads as TGCAGTGCTACAGGGGGCCGACCTAACTATGGCTACACCTTC.

This clonotype came up a few times. The chain links TRBV7-8 to TRBJ2-7; 7 nucleotides match TRBD2. The CDR3 covers 12 residues. Germline V gene lookup returns CDR1 SGHVS and CDR2 FQNEAQ. The V gene end was trimmed by 11 bases and the J gene end by 3 bases; junction bases not matched to a gene: 7. CDR3 bases: TGTGCCCGGGGGGTTAGAGGCTACGAGCAGTACTTC. Translation: CARGVRGYEQYF.

V usage is TRBV24-1 and J usage is TRBJ2-5; 8 nucleotides agree with TRBD2. V trimming: 2 bases; J trimming: 4 bases; junction bases outside the gene matches: 2. The germline V gene encodes CDR1 KGHDR and CDR2 SFDVKD. This CDR3 spans 14 amino acids. This CDR3 reads CATSDSREGETQYF. CDR3 DNA sequence: TGTGCCACCAGTGATTCCCGGGAGGGAGAGACCCAGTACTTC.

In its sample, this clonotype was seen many times. The V gene is TRBV27, the J gene TRBJ2-3, with 11 positions matching TRBD2. The CDR3 contains 12 residues. In germline, CDR1 is MNHEY, CDR2 SMNVEV (reference sequence). Trimming cost V 3 bases and J 11 bases; bases outside gene matches: 1. CDR3 bases: TGTGCCAGCAGTTTGACTAGCGGGGAGCAGTATTTT. It is translated as CASSLTSGEQYF.

This clonotype was recorded at least ten times. This chain connects TRBV3-1 to TRBJ2-1; 15 nucleotides line up with TRBD2. The CDR3 runs to 18 residues. With 1 base clipped from V and 5 bases from J, the junction kept 6 bases outside the gene matches. The germline CDR1 and CDR2 sequences are LGHDT and YNNKEL (reference sequence). CDR3: CASSQGRGLAGGNNEQFF. DNA of the CDR3: TGTGCCAGCAGCCAAGGCCGGGGACTAGCGGGGGGAAACAATGAGCAGTTCTTC.

This clonotype was observed a single time. A read error is possible here, since a much larger clone lies one base away. V gene TRBV12-3 or TRBV12-4 combines with J gene TRBJ1-1; D gene uncertain. V was pared by 2 bases and J by 3 bases, with 7 bases between. The CDR3 runs to 13 residues. CDR3 sequence (DNA): TGTGCCAGCAGTTTACTCGAGGACACTGAAGCTTTCTTT. Amino acids: CASSLLEDTEAFF.

This clonotype was counted at least ten times. This chain uses TRBV20-1 with TRBJ2-4; 9 bases fit TRBD2. Germline assignment: CDR1 DFQATT and CDR2 SNEGSKA (reference sequence). V lost 1 base and J lost 8; bases outside the gene matches: 15. There are 17 residues in the CDR3. The CDR3 region is CSARGYGGGADGDIQYF. CDR3 DNA: TGCAGTGCTAGAGGATACGGCGGGGGGGCCGATGGAGACATTCAGTACTTC.

The table lists this clonotype with many counts. This rearrangement joins TRBV3-1 to TRBJ2-1, with 11 nucleotides matching TRBD2. The germline gives CDR1 LGHDT, CDR2 YNNKEL (reference sequence). With V trimmed by 4 bases and J by 8 bases, 13 bases remained unmatched. The CDR3 length is 17 residues. DNA of the CDR3: TGTGCCAGCAGCCCAAGTTATAGCGGGGGGGCCCTCTATGAGCAGTTCTTC. Encoded protein: CASSPSYSGGALYEQFF.

This clonotype was seen at least ten times. CDR3 sequence (DNA): TGTGCCAGCAGCCCTCGCAACTATGGCTACACCTTC. It encodes CASSPRNYGYTF. The chain combines TRBV5-6 with TRBJ1-2; D is unclear. Germline-derived CDR1 and CDR2 are SGHDT and YYEEEE. This CDR3 is built from 12 residues. Trimming left V 4 bases short and J 2 bases short, with 6 bases between.

V and J are TRBV20-1 and TRBJ1-1; D is unclear. Germline V gene data show CDR1 as DFQATT and CDR2 as SNEGSKA (reference sequence). The CDR3 consists of 12 residues. V was pared by 0 bases and J by 10 bases, with 12 bases between. As DNA, the CDR3 is TGCAGTGCTAGAGAAGGAGGGTTTACAGCTTTCTTT. Protein: CSAREGGFTAFF.

This clonotype was seen many times. This chain joins TRBV5-1 and TRBJ2-2; D remains ambiguous. The ends were cut back, 0 bases at V and 1 base at J, with 10 bases in the middle. CDR3 length equals 16 residues. CDR1 is SGHRS and CDR2 is YFSETQ in the germline V gene. The CDR3 sequence is CASSLAGPMNTGELFF. For the CDR3, the DNA is TGCGCCAGCAGCTTGGCCGGGCCGATGAACACCGGGGAGCTGTTTTTT.

The chain employs TRBV3-1 and TRBJ2-7; D is undetermined. The length of the CDR3 is 12 residues. V lost 1 base and J lost 6, with 7 bases in between. Germline V CDR1 and CDR2: LGHDT, YNNKEL (reference sequence). This CDR3 reads CASSQGGCEQYF. CDR3 sequence (DNA): TGTGCCAGCAGCCAAGGGGGATGCGAGCAGTACTTC.

This clonotype was counted many times. The J gene is TRBJ2-7, the V gene TRBV7-2; TRBD1 is a possible D gene (5 bases). Trimming removed 1 base from V and 0 bases from J, with 10 bases in between. Germline CDR1 SGHTA, CDR2 FQGNSA. The CDR3 runs 15 residues. CDR3 amino acids: CASSLGGKLSYEQYF. DNA for the CDR3: TGTGCCAGCAGCTTAGGGGGCAAACTCTCCTACGAGCAGTACTTC.

In regard to this clonotype: A much larger clonotype is one base distant, so this may be a read error. The chain couples TRBV12-3 or TRBV12-4 to TRBJ2-1; the match to TRBD1 covers 7 bases. V was clipped by 6 bases and J by 13 bases; unmatched bases: 18. The CDR3 runs 15 residues. The CDR3: CASSNHRGVQETQFF. The CDR3 region has the DNA TGTGCCAGCAGCAATCACAGGGGAGTCCAAGAGACCCAGTTCTTC.

This clonotype was counted at least ten times. This chain joins TRBV6-2 or TRBV6-3 and TRBJ1-1, with D maybe TRBD1 (5 bases). The CDR3 consists of 10 residues. Germline V gene data show CDR1 as MNHEY and CDR2 as SVGEGT. The V end was cut by 8 bases, the J end by 10 bases, with 11 bases between. In DNA, the CDR3 is TGTGCCAGCGACCGGGGCCCAGCTTTCTTT. As protein: CASDRGPAFF.

With regard to this clonotype: A much bigger clone sits one base away, suggesting this may be a read error. The V gene is TRBV6-5, the J gene TRBJ2-7; 8 nucleotides match TRBD1. The germline V gene has CDR1 MNHEY and CDR2 SVGAGI. V was clipped by 8 bases and J by 7 bases; unmatched bases: 19. The CDR3 has 16 residues. The CDR3 region is CASLRGAGGSYNEQYF. Here the CDR3 DNA reads TGTGCCAGCCTACGCGGGGCAGGGGGCTCCTACAATGAGCAGTACTTC.

The chain couples TRBV28 to TRBJ1-1; D gene ambiguous. Germline-derived CDR1 and CDR2 are MDHEN and SYDVKM. V lost 8 bases to trimming and J lost 1 base, with 11 bases between them. The CDR3 loop spans 13 amino acids. Here the CDR3 DNA reads TGTGCCAGCGCCCCCAGGAGGAACACTGAAGCTTTCTTT. Translation: CASAPRRNTEAFF.